This T cell receptor (beta chain) was documented in a study of CD8+CD57+ T cells in acquired aplastic anemia. J was trimmed by 2 bases and V by 5 bases; bases with no gene match: 8. The CDR3 covers 16 residues. Germline values: CDR1 SEHNR, CDR2 FQNEAQ (reference sequence). In this sample, this clonotype turned up a few times. Those patients picked for sequencing had displayed CD8+CD57+ cell expansion on flow cytometry. It was genomic DNA that served as the template for profiling TCR beta VDJ and CDR3. TCRdb re-derived calls from the reads in MiXCR, one entry per CDR3 protein. The data hold just over 450,000 distinct CDR3 sequences, with 25% to 40% observed a single time.

This receptor was identified in a human donor with aplastic anemia. Sequencing input: sorted CD4+, CD8+, or CD8+CD57+ T cells (not recorded which) from PBMCs. The chain uses TRBV7-9 and TRBJ2-5; TRBD2 matches 10 bases. CDR3: CASSQSTSGYQETQYF. The CDR3 coding sequence is TGTGCCAGCAGCCAATCGACTAGCGGGTATCAAGAGACCCAGTACTTC.